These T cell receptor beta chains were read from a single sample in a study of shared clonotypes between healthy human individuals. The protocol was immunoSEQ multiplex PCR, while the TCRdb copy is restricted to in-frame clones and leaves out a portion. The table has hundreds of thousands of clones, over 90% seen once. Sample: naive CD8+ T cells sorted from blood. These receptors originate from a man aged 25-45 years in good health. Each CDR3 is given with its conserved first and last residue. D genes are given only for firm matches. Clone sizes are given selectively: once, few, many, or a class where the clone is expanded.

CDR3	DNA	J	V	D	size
CSVPVRGTGELFF	TGCAGCGTTCCTGTAAGGGGCACCGGGGAGCTGTTTTTT	TRBJ2-2	TRBV29-1	.	.
CASSLIAGVSNEQFF	TGTGCCAGCAGCTTAATAGCGGGAGTTTCCAATGAGCAGTTCTTC	TRBJ2-1	TRBV11-2	TRBD2	.
CASSLWRIQGRGTQYF	TGTGCCAGCAGTTTGTGGCGAATACAGGGGAGGGGGACCCAGTACTTC	TRBJ2-5	TRBV28	.	.
CASSPRTGTPGNTIYF	TGTGCCAGCAGCCCTAGAACCGGGACCCCTGGAAACACCATATATTTT	TRBJ1-3	TRBV9	.	.
CASSGSGAYEQYF	TGTGCCAGCAGTGGTAGCGGGGCCTACGAGCAGTACTTC	TRBJ2-7	TRBV6-1	TRBD2	.
CASTEIAGVTGELFF	TGTGCCAGCACAGAGATAGCGGGAGTCACCGGGGAGCTGTTTTTT	TRBJ2-2	TRBV14	TRBD2	few
CASRGEAGGPTGELFF	TGTGCCAGCCGGGGCGAAGCGGGAGGGCCTACCGGGGAGCTGTTTTTT	TRBJ2-2	TRBV7-9	TRBD2	.
CASSQDASSGWDEQFF	TGCGCCAGCAGCCAAGATGCGAGTAGCGGTTGGGATGAGCAGTTCTTC	TRBJ2-1	TRBV4-1	.	.
CASSPPGVETQYF	TGTGCCAGCAGCCCACCCGGAGTCGAGACCCAGTACTTC	TRBJ2-5	TRBV7-9	.	.
CASSYRDSDYEQYF	TGTGCCAGCAGTTATAGGGACAGCGACTACGAGCAGTACTTC	TRBJ2-7	TRBV5-5	TRBD1	.
CASSSPLGLPGELFF	TGTGCCAGCAGCTCACCTCTGGGTCTTCCCGGGGAGCTGTTTTTT	TRBJ2-2	TRBV11-2	.	once
CASSDENTEAFF	TGCGCCAGCAGTGACGAGAACACTGAAGCTTTCTTT	TRBJ1-1	TRBV10-1	.	few
CASSEASPGQFTDTQYF	TGTGCCAGCAGTGAAGCATCCCCGGGGCAGTTCACAGATACGCAGTATTTT	TRBJ2-3	TRBV6-1	.	.
CASSLKPGQGIQPQHF	TGTGCCAGCAGCTTAAAACCGGGACAGGGGATTCAGCCCCAGCATTTT	TRBJ1-5	TRBV11-2	TRBD1	.
CASSPGLAGGSYNEQFF	TGTGCCAGCAGCCCCGGACTAGCGGGAGGGTCCTACAATGAGCAGTTCTTC	TRBJ2-1	TRBV4-2	TRBD2	.
CASSSLDRTPYEQYF	TGTGCCAGCAGTTCCCTGGACAGGACCCCCTACGAGCAGTACTTC	TRBJ2-7	TRBV27	TRBD1	.
CAISGDSPYEQYF	TGTGCCATCAGTGGTGATAGTCCTTACGAGCAGTACTTC	TRBJ2-7	TRBV10-3	.	.
CASSSYPGTSGRGGETQYF	TGTGCCAGCAGCTCCTACCCCGGGACTAGCGGGAGAGGTGGGGAGACCCAGTACTTC	TRBJ2-5	TRBV7-8	TRBD2	.
CASSPGGNEQFF	TGTGCCAGCAGCCCTGGCGGGAATGAGCAGTTCTTC	TRBJ2-1	TRBV9	.	.
CASSSGLAGGYEQYF	TGTGCCAGCAGCTCGGGACTAGCGGGAGGCTACGAGCAGTACTTC	TRBJ2-7	TRBV13	TRBD2	.
CASQDPGLAGDTDTQYF	TGTGCCAGCCAAGATCCGGGACTAGCGGGAGACACAGATACGCAGTATTTT	TRBJ2-3	TRBV7-8	TRBD2	.
CASSLSRGREKLFF	TGTGCCAGCAGTTTAAGTCGGGGGAGGGAAAAACTGTTTTTT	TRBJ1-4	TRBV27	.	.
CASSEDRSTDTQYF	TGTGCCAGCAGCGAAGACAGAAGCACAGATACGCAGTATTTT	TRBJ2-3	TRBV7-8	.	.
CASSLAGTGGIQPQHF	TGTGCCAGCAGCTTAGCAGGGACAGGGGGCATTCAGCCCCAGCATTTT	TRBJ1-5	TRBV7-6	TRBD1	.
CASSATAGTSANNEQFF	TGTGCCAGCAGCGCCACAGCCGGGACTAGCGCCAACAATGAGCAGTTCTTC	TRBJ2-1	TRBV9	TRBD2	.
CASSVGTVYNEKLFF	TGTGCCAGTAGTGTCGGGACAGTCTATAATGAAAAACTGTTTTTT	TRBJ1-4	TRBV19	TRBD1	.
CASSGVAGGPYEQYF	TGTGCCAGCAGCGGTGTAGCGGGAGGACCCTACGAGCAGTACTTC	TRBJ2-7	TRBV7-9	TRBD2	few
CASSMRRGSNQPQHF	TGTGCCAGTAGTATGCGTAGGGGGAGCAATCAGCCCCAGCATTTT	TRBJ1-5	TRBV19	.	.
CASRATSLGGDGYTF	TGTGCCAGCCGAGCCACTTCTTTGGGGGGAGATGGCTACACCTTC	TRBJ1-2	TRBV2	.	few
CASSPESGGAWAEAFF	TGTGCCAGCAGTCCTGAAAGCGGGGGCGCGTGGGCTGAAGCTTTCTTT	TRBJ1-1	TRBV11-2	.	.
CASSAGHLSSYEQYF	TGTGCCAGCAGTGCGGGACACCTGAGCTCCTACGAGCAGTACTTC	TRBJ2-7	TRBV9	.	.
CASSRLRLRSDEKLFF	TGTGCCAGCAGCCGACTTCGGCTACGGTCGGATGAAAAACTGTTTTTT	TRBJ1-4	TRBV7-6	.	.
CASSVGGPSYEQYF	TGCGCCAGCAGTGTCGGGGGGCCTTCCTACGAGCAGTACTTC	TRBJ2-7	TRBV10-1	.	.
CASRTPSGYGYTF	TGCGCCAGCAGAACACCCTCAGGCTATGGCTACACCTTC	TRBJ1-2	TRBV4-1	.	few
CASSQDIQTPGLAYEQYF	TGCGCCAGCAGCCAAGACATCCAAACCCCGGGACTAGCCTACGAGCAGTACTTC	TRBJ2-7	TRBV4-1	TRBD2	.
CASSYEVGNTEAFF	TGTGCCAGCAGCTATGAAGTAGGGAACACTGAAGCTTTCTTT	TRBJ1-1	TRBV5-6	.	.
CASSPTQSYEQYF	TGTGCCAGCAGCCCGACACAATCCTACGAGCAGTACTTC	TRBJ2-7	TRBV7-2	.	once
CASSLPPPDTQYF	TGTGCCAGCAGCTTACCCCCCCCAGATACGCAGTATTTT	TRBJ2-3	TRBV11-2	.	.
CSVVGGQGNTGELFF	TGCAGCGTTGTGGGGGGACAGGGTAACACCGGGGAGCTGTTTTTT	TRBJ2-2	TRBV29-1	TRBD1	.
CASSSGTSYYEQYF	TGTGCCAGCTCATCCGGGACAAGTTACTACGAGCAGTACTTC	TRBJ2-7	TRBV18	.	.
CASSHRAENTGELFF	TGTGCCAGCAGCCACCGGGCAGAGAACACCGGGGAGCTGTTTTTT	TRBJ2-2	TRBV7-9	.	.
CASSLRGREQYF	TGTGCCAGCAGCTTAAGGGGGCGCGAGCAGTACTTC	TRBJ2-7	TRBV7-8	TRBD1	.
CASSVVGNTGELFF	TGTGCCAGCAGCGTAGTGGGTAACACCGGGGAGCTGTTTTTT	TRBJ2-2	TRBV9	.	.
CASSYSRGHGELFF	TGTGCCAGCAGTTACTCGAGAGGGCACGGGGAGCTGTTTTTT	TRBJ2-2	TRBV6-5	.	once
CAWVRDSGANVLTF	TGTGCCTGGGTCAGGGACTCTGGGGCCAACGTCCTGACTTTC	TRBJ2-6	TRBV30	.	.
CASSKYNEQFF	TGTGCCAGCAGTAAGTACAATGAGCAGTTCTTC	TRBJ2-1	TRBV27	.	.
CASSTRMITEAFF	TGTGCCAGCAGTACTCGAATGATAACTGAAGCTTTCTTT	TRBJ1-1	TRBV27	.	once
CASSQDRTVSGNTIYF	TGCGCCAGCAGCCAAGATCGAACGGTCTCTGGAAACACCATATATTTT	TRBJ1-3	TRBV4-3	.	.
CASSPGGTGTGEKLFF	TGTGCCAGCAGCCCGGGAGGGACAGGGACAGGGGAAAAACTGTTTTTT	TRBJ1-4	TRBV13	TRBD1	.
CASSSEAGGSTDTQYF	TGTGCCAGCAGTTCGGAGGCGGGAGGGAGCACAGATACGCAGTATTTT	TRBJ2-3	TRBV6-4	TRBD2	.
CASQGIRPYNEQFF	TGTGCCAGCCAAGGGATCCGCCCCTACAATGAGCAGTTCTTC	TRBJ2-1	TRBV7-9	.	few
CASSRAAREGEKLFF	TGTGCCAGCAGCCGGGCGGCGAGGGAAGGTGAAAAACTGTTTTTT	TRBJ1-4	TRBV7-6	.	.
CASSPNYSYEQYF	TGTGCCAGCAGCCCAAACTACTCCTACGAGCAGTACTTC	TRBJ2-7	TRBV7-9	.	.
CASSFVDRGRAEAFF	TGTGCCAGCAGCTTTGTGGACAGGGGGCGAGCTGAAGCTTTCTTT	TRBJ1-1	TRBV7-9	TRBD1	.
CASSGPSGTFSTDTQYF	TGTGCCAGTAGTGGGCCTAGCGGGACCTTTAGCACAGATACGCAGTATTTT	TRBJ2-3	TRBV19	TRBD2	.
CASSAQAGVRENIQYF	TGTGCCAGCAGCGCGCAAGCAGGGGTTCGGGAAAACATTCAGTACTTC	TRBJ2-4	TRBV11-2	.	.
CASSPQDREWEEQFF	TGTGCCAGCAGTCCTCAAGACAGGGAATGGGAAGAGCAGTTCTTC	TRBJ2-1	TRBV28	TRBD1	once
CASSLSEEGSYNEQFF	TGTGCCAGCAGCTTATCCGAGGAGGGCTCCTACAATGAGCAGTTCTTC	TRBJ2-1	TRBV13	.	once
CASSPARDATEAFF	TGTGCCAGCAGCCCCGCCAGGGACGCCACTGAAGCTTTCTTT	TRBJ1-1	TRBV7-9	.	.
CASSGEVKGYTF	TGCGCCAGCAGCGGGGAGGTAAAGGGCTACACCTTC	TRBJ1-2	TRBV4-1	.	.